This T cell receptor (beta chain) was profiled in a study of T cells in Graves' hyperthyroidism and ophthalmopathy (dated 2019 in TCRdb). Context from the whole study: Peripheral blood was sampled at the time of initial diagnosis, prior to any treatment. After sampling, hyperthyroidism patients received methimazole starting at 30 mg daily, and ophthalmopathy patients received high-dose intravenous methylprednisolone. The 95 to 100 discovery patients were randomly split 7:3 into training and test sets. In addition, the study compared T-cell repertoires in thyroid tissue and in blood from about 6 Graves' hyperthyroidism patients. An independent validation cohort of 18 to 20 hyperthyroidism patients and roughly 16 patients who later progressed to ophthalmopathy tested prospective prediction of ophthalmopathy. A discovery cohort of about a hundred patients, roughly 40 with Graves' ophthalmopathy and approximately 57 with stable Graves' hyperthyroidism, was used to find distinguishing TCR V-J signatures. The paper describes TCR Vbeta CDR3 sequencing of 135 peripheral blood samples, made up of about 40 ophthalmopathy patients, more than 70 hyperthyroidism patients and 17 progressor patients.

The TCR beta CDR3 regions were amplified from the RNA transcripts. A first-round RT-PCR of the TCR CDR3 used the HTBI primer set with the Qiagen OneStep RT-PCR kit. The libraries were constructed in a second round of multiplex PCR and then size-selected and purified. Libraries were sequenced paired-end with 100 bp reads on an Illumina HiSeq2000. For the original study's pipeline: Raw data were processed with SOAPnuke, discarding reads with adapters, uncalled bases, mean Phred below 15, or no exact constant-primer or identifier match. COPE v1.2.5 was used to merge high-quality paired reads, and clonotypes were defined as unique nucleotide sequences. Clonotypes were aligned to IMGT TRBV, TRBD and TRBJ reference segments using MiTCR v1.1. Only V-J combinations with frequency above 0.0001, covering about 99% of repertoires, were analysed. A TCS score was defined as the ratio between F50 (clonal expansion) and ExV (chaos), using BLOSUM62-based TCRdist between CDR3 peptides within each V-J. Welch's t-statistics and random forest reduced just over 500 V-J features to fewer than 15, which were used in a naive Bayes classifier (R e1071). The raw public data were reprocessed by TCRdb itself: fastp quality trimming at Q25, MiXCR clonotype calling, in-frame beta chains only. One record per CDR3 amino acid sequence lists the most common genes and DNA. TCRdb, rather than the study authors, made the V and J calls. The sample profile shows around 200,000 distinct CDR3 sequences; approximately 15% of them were found once. The top ten constitute roughly 30% of the sample.

There are 14 amino acids in the CDR3, from cysteine to phenylalanine inclusive. Left in the record is the CDR3 DNA by itself, 42 bases read in frame from the first base. V is reduced by 1 base and J by 5 bases, leaving a spacing of 11 bases between them. Based on the germline V gene (reference sequence), the CDR1 and CDR2 sequences are DFQATT and SNEGSKA. A patient counted as having stable Graves' hyperthyroidism if no progression to ophthalmopathy occurred over 18 months of follow-up. Hyperthyroidism patients were aged 18 to 65 years and newly diagnosed, with disease duration of less than 2 months. Any patient with an uncontrolled infection, another autoimmune disease, pregnancy or lactation was excluded. Diagnoses were based on clinical symptoms, serum thyroxine and TRAb, thyroid ultrasound and orbital computed tomography. Ficoll-Paque density gradient centrifugation was used to isolate PBMCs from about 9 ml of fresh peripheral blood. Total RNA was extracted with Trizol reagent, and quality was checked on an Agilent 2100 Bioanalyzer.

Remarks on this clonotype: The antigen this receptor binds is unknown. No base qualities exist here, and no much larger clone lies one base off it.

Here is what the overall study found, with its caveats: No statistical method was used to fix the sample size in advance, and group allocation was not hidden from the investigators. In validation, the model predicted progression to ophthalmopathy with approximately 71% sensitivity and roughly 75% specificity, a median of 6.5 months before onset. A 13 V-J signature model separated ophthalmopathy from stable hyperthyroidism, with 87.88% sensitivity and approximately 81% specificity in cross-validation and 80%/75% in testing. Blood samples also contained most of the expanded thyroid clonotypes (frequency above 0.001), which suggests that blood repertoires may reflect thyroid immune responses.

This TCR was recovered from a woman aged 50 to 65 with Graves' hyperthyroidism. Source material: blood. Recombination connected TRBV20-1 to TRBJ2-2; TRBD2 might be the D gene, on 5 matching bases. The nucleotides read TGCAGTGCTAGAGGATTTAGGAGGACCGGGGAGCTGTTTTTT. Its protein is CSARGFRRTGELFF.